Presented here are 23 T cell receptor beta chains from one specimen sequenced in a study of T cells after yellow fever vaccination. Each CDR3 protein gets one entry after TCRdb re-called the 5' RACE reads with MiXCR. The table has roughly 110,000 distinct CDR3 sequences, 7% to 8.5% seen once. The specimen comprised CD8+ T cells sorted from PBMCs, sampled 45 days after the yellow fever booster vaccination. All receptors come from a man aged 30 to 45 who received the YFV17D yellow fever vaccine.

In this sample, this clonotype turned up many times. The chain uses TRBV7-3 and TRBJ2-1, with D perhaps being TRBD1 or TRBD2 (5 bases each). This CDR3 is built from 15 residues. Germline V CDR1 and CDR2: SGHTA, FQGTGA. V was trimmed by 1 base and J by 8 bases, leaving 15 bases between them. This chain's CDR3 is CASSLRDRGTDEQFF. The CDR3 DNA is TGTGCCAGCAGCTTAAGGGACCGGGGCACAGATGAGCAGTTCTTC.

At least ten counts were recorded for this clonotype. CDR3 sequence reads: CASSPAAAAVGNEQFF. The CDR3 bases are TGTGCCAGCAGCCCCGCGGCTGCGGCCGTGGGGAATGAGCAGTTCTTC. The genes are TRBV25-1 and TRBJ2-1; no clear D gene. This CDR3 is built from 16 residues. Per germline, CDR1 MGHDK and CDR2 SYGVNS. The V and J ends lost 6 bases and 7 bases respectively, with 22 bases between them. Full variable domain (rest looked up from reference TRBV25-1 and TRBJ2-1): EADIYQTPRYLVIGTGKKITLECSQTMGHDKMYWYQQDPGMELHLIHYSYGVNSTEKGDLSSESTVSRIRTEHFPLTLESARPSHTSQYLCASSPAAAAVGNEQFFGPGTRLTVL.

The chain employs TRBV30 and TRBJ2-5, with 10 bases aligning to TRBD1. V lost 0 bases to trimming and J lost 3 bases; unmatched junction nucleotides: 7. Looked up from germline, CDR1 is GTSNPN and CDR2 is SVGIG (reference sequence). CDR3 size: 16 residues. CDR3 sequence (DNA): TGTGCCTGGAGTGTACCCCGGGACAGGGGAGAAGAGACCCAGTACTTC. As protein: CAWSVPRDRGEETQYF.

This clonotype was picked up many times. This rearrangement joins TRBV7-3 to TRBJ2-7; 8 bases match TRBD1. Germline V lookup: CDR1 SGHTA, CDR2 FQGTGA. V dropped 2 bases and J dropped 3; count of bases not matched to a gene: 9. The CDR3 totals 16 residues. CDR3 amino acids: CASSLVGSDRGYEQYF. For the CDR3, the DNA is TGTGCCAGCAGCTTAGTGGGCAGTGACAGGGGCTACGAGCAGTACTTC.

This clonotype was found many times. V is TRBV6-5 and J is TRBJ1-6; D might be TRBD1 (5 bases). The CDR3 loop spans 13 amino acids. The V and J ends lost 7 bases and 10 bases respectively, with 14 bases between them. From germline, CDR1 is MNHEY and CDR2 SVGAGI. CDR3 sequence reads: CASTEGRESPLHF. CDR3 bases: TGTGCCAGCACGGAGGGACGGGAATCACCCCTCCACTTT.

Many counts were recorded for this clonotype. The chain uses TRBV27 and TRBJ2-1; 7 bases line up with TRBD2. The germline CDR1 and CDR2 sequences are MNHEY and SMNVEV (reference sequence). This CDR3 region has 17 residues. V lost 3 bases and J lost 4; bases outside the gene matches: 12. CDR3 bases: TGTGCCAGCAGTTTGGATTGGCGGGGAGGGAGTTACAATGAGCAGTTCTTC. It codes for CASSLDWRGGSYNEQFF.

For this clonotype: Since a much larger clone is just one base distant, this may be a read error. This rearrangement joins TRBV6-2 or TRBV6-3 to TRBJ2-1, with 12 bases fitting TRBD2. This CDR3 is built from 16 residues. The germline CDR1 and CDR2 sequences are MNHEY and SVGEGT. The CDR3 region has the DNA TGTGTCAGCAGTTTCCTAGCGGGAGGGCCAGAAAATGAGCAGTTCTTC. This gives the protein CVSSFLAGGPENEQFF.

This clonotype showed up many times. This rearrangement joins TRBV4-2 to TRBJ2-7, with 10 nucleotides matching TRBD2. The CDR3 loop spans 18 amino acids. V gave up 3 bases and J gave up 3 bases; unmatched junction bases: 14. Germline CDR1 LGHNA, CDR2 YNFKEQ. The CDR3 sequence is CASSQDWTSGGAIYEQYF. CDR3 nucleotides: TGTGCCAGCAGCCAGGATTGGACTAGCGGAGGGGCTATCTACGAGCAGTACTTC.

This clonotype has at least ten counts. V gene TRBV5-6 combines with J gene TRBJ2-5; TRBD2 agrees at 13 bases. The CDR3 is made up of 17 amino acids. Germline values: CDR1 SGHDT, CDR2 YYEEEE. Trimming cost V 0 bases and J 4 bases; bases outside gene matches: 6. CDR3 loop: CASSLAGLAGELETQYF. The DNA of the CDR3 is TGTGCCAGCAGCTTGGCCGGACTAGCGGGAGAGTTAGAGACCCAGTACTTC.

This clonotype showed up just a few times. The chain joins TRBV14 to TRBJ2-5; possibly TRBD1 for D (6 bases). The CDR3 covers 15 residues. Trimming pared 0 bases from V and 3 bases from J, leaving 11 bases between. Germline V gene lookup returns CDR1 SGHDN and CDR2 FVKESK. The CDR3 loop reads CASSQEVGQEETQYF. Written as DNA, the CDR3 is TGTGCCAGCAGCCAAGAGGTGGGACAAGAAGAGACCCAGTACTTC.

This clonotype came up many times. This chain uses TRBV29-1 with TRBJ2-1; D is perhaps TRBD1 or TRBD2 (5 bases each). V was clipped by 1 base and J by 4 bases, with 14 bases between them. Looked up from germline, CDR1 is SQVTM and CDR2 is ANQGSEA. The CDR3 has 15 amino acids. This chain's CDR3 is CSVEGSGRVYNEQFF. The CDR3 DNA reads as TGCAGCGTTGAAGGGTCGGGACGGGTGTACAATGAGCAGTTCTTC.

The sample holds many counts of this clonotype. V and J are TRBV10-2 and TRBJ2-7; 7 bases agree with TRBD2. Germline CDR1 reads WSHSY; CDR2 reads SAAADI. Losses at the gene ends were 2 bases for V and 7 bases for J; bases not matched to a gene: 5. The CDR3 is 13 residues long. The CDR3 nucleotides are TGCGCCAGCAGTGAGCCGGGAGCGGGAGAGCAGTACTTC. Protein product: CASSEPGAGEQYF.

This clonotype occurred many times. This chain uses TRBV5-1 with TRBJ2-1; 8 nucleotides match TRBD1. The CDR3 covers 16 residues. The germline CDR1 and CDR2 sequences are SGHRS and YFSETQ. Trimming took 2 bases from V and 6 from J; bases not matched to a gene: 10. CDR3 DNA: TGCGCCAGCAGCTTAACTTGGGACAGGATTTCCAATGAGCAGTTCTTC. This translates into CASSLTWDRISNEQFF.

This clonotype was seen only a few times. The chain links TRBV11-2 to TRBJ2-7; D gene uncertain. There are 13 residues in the CDR3. The V end was cut by 1 base, the J end by 5 bases, with 9 bases between. Germline V lookup: CDR1 SGHAT, CDR2 FQNNGV. CDR3 amino acids: CASSLGTPDEQYF. In DNA, the CDR3 is TGTGCCAGCAGCTTAGGTACTCCGGACGAGCAGTACTTC.

A few counts support this clonotype. CDR3 in amino acids: CASSLAGTRNNEQFF. As DNA, the CDR3 is TGTGCCAGCAGCTTGGCCGGGACTAGAAACAATGAGCAGTTCTTC. The chain employs TRBV5-6 and TRBJ2-1; 8 nucleotides align to TRBD2. Trimming removed 0 bases from V and 5 bases from J; junction bases left unmatched: 4. CDR3 length: 15 residues. Looked up from germline, CDR1 is SGHDT and CDR2 is YYEEEE. The full variable domain, completed using reference TRBV5-6 and TRBJ2-1, is DAGVTQSPTHLIKTRGQQVTLRCSPKSGHDTVSWYQQALGQGPQFIFQYYEEEERQRGNFPDRFSGHQFPNYSSELNVNALLLGDSALYLCASSLAGTRNNEQFFGPGTRLTVL.

This clonotype was seen at least ten times. V usage is TRBV28 and J usage is TRBJ2-7, with D possibly TRBD1 on 5 matching bases. From germline, CDR1 is MDHEN and CDR2 SYDVKM. The CDR3 length is 16 residues. With 1 base removed from V and 7 bases from J, the gap between germline ends came to 20 bases. DNA for the CDR3: TGTGCCAGCAGTTTATCGCCAGGGCTGGCAGGGCGGGAGCAGTACTTC. Translating it yields CASSLSPGLAGREQYF.

This clonotype was counted at least ten times. This chain connects TRBV12-3 or TRBV12-4 to TRBJ2-1, with D possibly TRBD1 on 6 matching bases. V lost 6 bases and J lost 3, with 15 bases in between. The CDR3 consists of 15 residues. CDR3 bases: TGTGCCAGCAGATCCTCCCGGGACAACTACAATGAGCAGTTCTTC. This encodes CASRSSRDNYNEQFF.

A note on this clonotype: Just one base apart from a much larger clone, this may be a read error. The chain uses TRBV6-1 and TRBJ2-2, with D possibly called TRBD1 or TRBD2 (5 bases each). V was cut by 4 bases and J by 7 bases, with 10 bases left in between. The length of the CDR3 is 13 residues. Germline CDR1 is MNHNS and CDR2 is SASEGT. CDR3 loop: CASSGGMDGELFF. Written as DNA, the CDR3 is TGTGCCAGCAGTGGGGGGATGGACGGGGAGCTGTTTTTT.

The chain employs TRBV20-1 and TRBJ2-2; 9 nucleotides match TRBD1. The germline gives CDR1 DFQATT, CDR2 SNEGSKA (reference sequence). V lost 0 bases, J lost 2 bases, and 4 bases stayed unmatched. The CDR3 contains 16 residues. CDR3 sequence reads: CSAREGTGTNTGELFF. The CDR3, as DNA: TGCAGTGCTAGAGAAGGGACAGGGACCAACACCGGGGAGCTGTTTTTT.

This clonotype was picked up many times. The chain couples TRBV28 to TRBJ2-1, with D maybe TRBD2 (7 bases). Germline-derived CDR1 and CDR2 are MDHEN and SYDVKM. This CDR3 contains 14 residues. V was cut by 4 bases and J by 7 bases, with 14 bases left in between. The CDR3 reads CASSWTEGGNEQFF. In DNA, the CDR3 is TGTGCCAGCAGTTGGACGGAGGGGGGGAATGAGCAGTTCTTC.

This sequence joins TRBV7-9 and TRBJ2-1; TRBD2 matches 10 bases. The CDR3 loop spans 15 amino acids. Trimming at V came to 4 bases and at J to 9 bases, leaving 9 bases not matched to a gene. Germline loops: CDR1 SEHNR, CDR2 FQNEAQ (reference sequence). The CDR3 loop reads CASSSPGLATSEQFF. DNA of the CDR3: TGTGCCAGCAGCTCTCCGGGACTAGCGACGAGTGAGCAGTTCTTC. Using reference TRBV7-9 and TRBJ2-1 for the parts outside the CDR3, the full variable domain is DTGVSQNPRHKITKRGQNVTFRCDPISEHNRLYWYRQTLGQGPEFLTYFQNEAQLEKSRLLSDRFSAERPKGSFSTLEIQRTEQGDSAMYLCASSSPGLATSEQFFGPGTRLTVL.

This clonotype was seen more than once but under ten times. The chain joins TRBV7-9 to TRBJ1-2, with 8 positions matching TRBD1. The ends lost 2 bases at V and 5 bases at J; junction bases unmatched: 4. The CDR3 is 14 amino acids. Germline CDR1 and CDR2: SEHNR and FQNEAQ (reference sequence). CDR3 residues: CASSLSGTGYGYTF. The DNA for the CDR3 is TGTGCCAGCAGCTTATCGGGGACAGGATATGGCTACACCTTC. Filled out from reference TRBV7-9 and TRBJ1-2, the complete variable domain reads DTGVSQNPRHKITKRGQNVTFRCDPISEHNRLYWYRQTLGQGPEFLTYFQNEAQLEKSRLLSDRFSAERPKGSFSTLEIQRTEQGDSAMYLCASSLSGTGYGYTFGSGTRLTVV.

This clonotype has at least ten counts. V and J are TRBV7-6 and TRBJ2-3; 14 nucleotides match TRBD2. Germline trimming cut 4 bases from V and 5 bases from J; bases unmatched to any gene: 8. Germline CDR1 reads SGHVS; CDR2 reads FNYEAQ. The CDR3 loop spans 17 amino acids. The CDR3: CASSSSGLAGVGDTQYF. Written as DNA, the CDR3 is TGTGCCAGCAGCTCTTCGGGACTAGCGGGAGTGGGAGATACGCAGTATTTT. Using reference TRBV7-6 and TRBJ2-3 for the parts outside the CDR3, the full variable domain is GAGVSQSPRYKVTKRGQDVALRCDPISGHVSLYWYRQALGQGPEFLTYFNYEAQQDKSGLPNDRFSAERPEGSISTLTIQRTEQRDSAMYRCASSSSGLAGVGDTQYFGPGTRLTVL.